Listed below are T cell receptor beta chains from one sample, sequenced in a study of beta chain features in type 1 diabetes. The repertoire was sequenced with immunoSEQ multiplex PCR; TCRdb's copy has only in-frame clones and lacks some. The table includes about 900,000 clones, 17% detected once. Specimen: naive CD4+ T cells from blood. These receptors were obtained from a woman under 30 in good health. CDR3s include the opening cysteine and the closing phenylalanine or tryptophan. A D gene is named only where the DNA matches it firmly. Part of the rows lack a size; the others show once, few, many or a class for expanded clones.

V,size,D,J,DNA,CDR3
TRBV6-1,NA,TRBD1,TRBJ1-5,TGTGCCAGCAACGGGCAGGGGGCCGGTCAGCCCCAGCATTTT,CASNGQGAGQPQHF
TRBV5-1,few,NA,TRBJ2-3,TGCGCCAGCAGCGGGGCCAACCCAACAGATACGCAGTATTTT,CASSGANPTDTQYF
TRBV19,NA,NA,TRBJ2-3,TGTGCCACCGCGAGGAGTAGGGGAGGTTCGGATACGCAGTATTTT,CATARSRGGSDTQYF
TRBV21-1,few,NA,TRBJ2-2,TGTGCCACCCTCCAACAGGGATTCACCGGGGAGCTGTTTTTT,CATLQQGFTGELFF
TRBV7-9,NA,NA,TRBJ2-6,TGTGCCAGCAGCCCCGGGAACTCTGGGGCCAACGTCCTGACTTTC,CASSPGNSGANVLTF
TRBV7-2,few,NA,TRBJ1-2,TGTGCCAGCAGCGGTACACAGGGACTAGGTGGCTACACCTTC,CASSGTQGLGGYTF
TRBV2,few,TRBD2,TRBJ2-7,TGTGCCAGCAGTGGAACCCCTCCGGCGGGGGACTACGAGCAGTACTTC,CASSGTPPAGDYEQYF
TRBV7-9,NA,NA,TRBJ2-3,TGTGCCAGCAGCTTATGGCCCCCAAGCAATTCAGATACGCAGTATTTT,CASSLWPPSNSDTQYF
TRBV7-3,few,NA,TRBJ2-2,TGTGCCAGCAGCTTACTTAACACCGGGGAGCTGTTTTTT,CASSLLNTGELFF
TRBV4-2,few,NA,TRBJ2-1,TGTGCCAGCAGCCAAGATCAAGACAAGCAGTTCTTC,CASSQDQDKQFF
TRBV27,few,NA,TRBJ1-5,TGTGCCAGCAGTTATTCACAGAATAGCAATCAGCCCCAGCATTTT,CASSYSQNSNQPQHF
TRBV5-1,NA,NA,TRBJ1-1,TGCGCCACCAGAAAAGGGGGGAACACTGAAGCTTTCTTT,CATRKGGNTEAFF
TRBV28,few,NA,TRBJ1-4,TGTGCCAGCAGCGCGGCGGGGGGCCGGGAAAAACTGTTTTTT,CASSAAGGREKLFF
TRBV5-1,NA,NA,TRBJ2-2,TGCGCCAGCAGCTTGGTTGTCGGGACCGGTTCAATCGGGGAGCTGTTTTTT,CASSLVVGTGSIGELFF
TRBV7-3,few,NA,TRBJ2-1,TGTGCCAGCAGCCCTATCCACAGCTCCTACAATGAGCAGTTCTTC,CASSPIHSSYNEQFF
TRBV29-1,few,NA,TRBJ2-3,TGCAGCGGCAAGATCACATGGAGCACAGATACGCAGTATTTT,CSGKITWSTDTQYF
TRBV9,NA,NA,TRBJ2-5,TGTGCCAGCAGCCCCGGCCCTTTACGGGGCGGGGAGACCCAGTACTTC,CASSPGPLRGGETQYF
TRBV14,NA,NA,TRBJ1-2,TGTGCCAGCAGCCAAGCCTCAGGGTTTCGAGGCTACACCTTC,CASSQASGFRGYTF
TRBV4-3,NA,NA,TRBJ1-2,TGCGCCAGCAGCCAAGCCCCCGGGACTAACTATGGCTACACCTTC,CASSQAPGTNYGYTF
TRBV7-2,NA,TRBD1,TRBJ1-2,TGTGCCAGCAGTCCTGACAGGGCTTATGGCTACACCTTC,CASSPDRAYGYTF
TRBV28,NA,TRBD2,TRBJ2-3,TGTGCCACCAGACTAGCGGGAGGTATAGATACGCAGTATTTT,CATRLAGGIDTQYF
TRBV15,few,NA,TRBJ2-2,TGTGCCACCAGCAGAGATCGAGACGGGGAGCTGTTTTTT,CATSRDRDGELFF
TRBV6-1,few,NA,TRBJ2-7,TGTGCCAGCGGCGGGAACTCCTACGAGCAGTACTTC,CASGGNSYEQYF
TRBV6-6,few,TRBD1,TRBJ2-7,TGTGCCAGCAGCAGACAGGGTGGTGAGCAGTACTTC,CASSRQGGEQYF
TRBV6-5,few,TRBD1,TRBJ2-7,TGTGCCAGCAGTTTAACCGGGACAGGGATCTACGAGCAGTACTTC,CASSLTGTGIYEQYF
TRBV6-5,NA,NA,TRBJ2-1,TGTGCCAGCAGTTACGTGGGACCTAGGGGTAATGAGCAGTTCTTC,CASSYVGPRGNEQFF
TRBV27,NA,NA,TRBJ2-7,TGTGCCAGCAGGGGGGGCCTCTCCTACGAGCAGTACTTC,CASRGGLSYEQYF
TRBV5-6,few,NA,TRBJ1-2,TGTGCCAGCAGCTTGACCGATGGCTACACCTTC,CASSLTDGYTF
TRBV7-3,few,NA,TRBJ2-6,TGTGCCAGCAGATCTTCGTCTGGGGCCAACGTCCTGACTTTC,CASRSSSGANVLTF
TRBV11-2,NA,TRBD1,TRBJ2-7,TGTGCCAGCAGCCGTAGATATAAGGGACAGGGCATCTCCTACGAGCAGTACTTC,CASSRRYKGQGISYEQYF
TRBV28,few,TRBD2,TRBJ2-7,TGTGCCAGCAGCCTGAGCGGGAGCACCTACGAGCAGTACTTC,CASSLSGSTYEQYF
TRBV7-2,NA,NA,TRBJ1-4,TGTGCCAGCGGTGGCAGCCTCGACGAAAAACTGTTTTTT,CASGGSLDEKLFF
TRBV19,NA,TRBD2,TRBJ2-3,TGTGCCAGTAGTGGCGGGAGGACCCGCACAGATACGCAGTATTTT,CASSGGRTRTDTQYF
TRBV10-3,few,TRBD1,TRBJ2-2,TGTGCCATCAAGGGACAGGAGACGAACACCGGGGAGCTGTTTTTT,CAIKGQETNTGELFF
TRBV5-1,few,TRBD2,TRBJ2-3,TGCGCCAGCAGCTTGGGGGCGGGAGGAGGATTGGATACGCAGTATTTT,CASSLGAGGGLDTQYF
TRBV27,few,TRBD1,TRBJ2-7,TGTGCCAGCAGTTTTTGGGGGACAGCCTCTCGATCGGACTTC,CASSFWGTASRSDF
TRBV11-2,NA,NA,TRBJ2-3,TGTGCCAGCAGCTTAGAGGTCATCACCCGCACAGATACGCAGTATTTT,CASSLEVITRTDTQYF
TRBV7-2,NA,TRBD1,TRBJ2-4,TGTGCCAGCAGCCTCATTGAAGGGACAGCGCAGTACTTC,CASSLIEGTAQYF